The clone carrying this T cell receptor (beta chain) was counted many times. Trimming removed 1 base from V and 1 base from J, with 4 bases in between. CDR1 SEHNR and CDR2 FQNEAQ come from the germline V gene (reference sequence). The CDR3 extends over 13 amino acids. The use of a sample-barcoded 5' primer and a J-beta primer mix characterized a second PCR of about 7 to 12 cycles. Via MiXCR, TCRdb re-called the 5' RACE reads, giving one row per CDR3 protein. Of about 970,000 distinct CDR3 sequences in the sample, 51% were seen once. This sample was included in a study of blood T cells in healthy people across ages.

The chain is built from TRBV7-9 and TRBJ2-5; D uncertain. Sequencing used blood. This receptor was taken from a woman in her sixties or seventies in good health. The CDR3 nucleotides read TGTGCCAGCAGCTTAGGCAGCCAAGAGACCCAGTACTTC. Translating gives CASSLGSQETQYF.